This record looks at one T cell receptor (beta chain) sequence and its context. Its antigen remains unknown. Every bit of the isolated RNA underwent reverse transcription, so sequencing read expressed TCRB transcripts. Naive, central memory and regulatory T cell samples produced a mean of approximately 3.9 million reads. Profiled with immunoSEQ multiplex PCR; TCRdb holds only in-frame clones, not every one. Of about 340,000 clones detected, roughly 14% appear once; the ten largest clones hold roughly 0.016%. This specimen comes from a study of beta chain features in type 1 diabetes. Study at large: Healthy donors and patients had similar age, gender and cell yields.

Study-wide results and limits: Patients with type 1 diabetes showed fewer VDJ junction insertions and more deletions. When Type 1 diabetes patients were examined, their TCRB CDR3s proved moderately but significantly shorter in all four CD4+ subsets.

Every donor had blood drawn once into heparin, roughly 110 mL on average. The source of this sequence is a woman aged 18-29 years with type 1 diabetes. Material for sequencing was naive CD4+ T cells from blood.

The CDR3 loop is CASSSVAGIETQYF. As DNA, the CDR3 is TGTGCCAGCAGCTCAGTAGCGGGAATAGAGACCCAGTACTTC. V and J are TRBV11-2 and TRBJ2-5; TRBD2 aligns across 8 bases. CDR1 is SGHAT, CDR2 FQNNGV, per germline. The CDR3 runs 14 residues. V dropped 4 bases and J dropped 4; count of bases not matched to a gene: 5.